Sequencing of this T cell receptor beta chain was carried out in a study of OX40 agonist ivuxolimab in advanced cancers. Looking at the study overall: A mean age of around 60 years, range roughly 20 to 79, was recorded, and 70% to 85% were male.

Details on this clone: Its antigen is undetermined.

V lost 8 bases to trimming and J lost 7 bases; unmatched junction nucleotides: 11. The CDR3 totals 14 residues. Germline CDR1 reads SNHLY; CDR2 reads FYNNEI. General study points: In CD8+ T cells, expanded clones were on average more numerous than in CD4+.

Measured with immunoSEQ multiplex PCR; TCRdb has only the in-frame clones, and not every one. The sample includes tens of thousands of clones, 75% to 90% of them seen just once. The sample consisted of CD4+ or CD8+ T cells sorted from blood, taken in a trial of the OX40 agonist ivuxolimab. The chain links TRBV2 to TRBJ2-3; TRBD2 aligns across 8 bases. The receptor was isolated from an adult with an advanced solid tumor such as melanoma, head and neck, liver or kidney cancer. This chain's CDR3 is CASLRISGAHTQYF. DNA for the CDR3: TGTGCCAGCTTGCGGATTAGCGGGGCCCATACGCAGTATTTT.